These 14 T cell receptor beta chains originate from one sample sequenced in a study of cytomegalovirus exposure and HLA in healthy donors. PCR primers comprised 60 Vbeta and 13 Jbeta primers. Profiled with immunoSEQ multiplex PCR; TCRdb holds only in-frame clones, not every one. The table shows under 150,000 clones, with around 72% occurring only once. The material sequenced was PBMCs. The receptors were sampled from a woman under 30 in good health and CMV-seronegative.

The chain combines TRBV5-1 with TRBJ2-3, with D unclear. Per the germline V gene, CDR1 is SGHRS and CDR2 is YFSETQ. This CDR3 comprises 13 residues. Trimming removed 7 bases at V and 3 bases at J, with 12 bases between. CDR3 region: CASRDIGTDTQYF. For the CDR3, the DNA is TGCGCCAGCCGAGACATCGGTACAGATACGCAGTATTTT.

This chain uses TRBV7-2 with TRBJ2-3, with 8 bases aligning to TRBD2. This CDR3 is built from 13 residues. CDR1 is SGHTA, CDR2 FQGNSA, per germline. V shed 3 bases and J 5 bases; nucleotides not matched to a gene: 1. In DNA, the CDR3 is TGTGCCAGCAGCTTTCTAGCGGGAGATACGCAGTATTTT. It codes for CASSFLAGDTQYF.

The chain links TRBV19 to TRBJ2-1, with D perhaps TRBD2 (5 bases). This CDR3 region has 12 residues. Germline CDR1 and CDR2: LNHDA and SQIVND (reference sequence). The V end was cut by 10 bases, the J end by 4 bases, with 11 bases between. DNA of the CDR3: TGTGCCACCTCCGGGATTTACAATGAGCAGTTCTTC. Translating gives CATSGIYNEQFF.

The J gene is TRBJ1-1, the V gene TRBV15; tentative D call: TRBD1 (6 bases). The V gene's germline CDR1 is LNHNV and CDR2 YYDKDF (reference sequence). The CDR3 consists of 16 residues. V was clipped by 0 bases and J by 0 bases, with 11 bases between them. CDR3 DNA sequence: TGTGCCACCAGCAGAGACTTGGGGGGGCTGAACACTGAAGCTTTCTTT. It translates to CATSRDLGGLNTEAFF.

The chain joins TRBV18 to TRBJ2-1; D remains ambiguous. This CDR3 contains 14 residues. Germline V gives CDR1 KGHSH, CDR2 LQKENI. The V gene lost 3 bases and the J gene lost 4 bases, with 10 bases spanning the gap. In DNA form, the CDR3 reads TGTGCCAGCTCACCGGCAGAAGTTTACAATGAGCAGTTCTTC. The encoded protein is CASSPAEVYNEQFF.

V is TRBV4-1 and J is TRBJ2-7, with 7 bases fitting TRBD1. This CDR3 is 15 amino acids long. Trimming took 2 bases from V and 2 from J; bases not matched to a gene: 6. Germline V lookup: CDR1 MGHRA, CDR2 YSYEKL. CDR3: CASSQFTGATYEQYF. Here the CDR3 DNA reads TGCGCCAGCAGCCAATTCACAGGGGCCACCTACGAGCAGTACTTC.

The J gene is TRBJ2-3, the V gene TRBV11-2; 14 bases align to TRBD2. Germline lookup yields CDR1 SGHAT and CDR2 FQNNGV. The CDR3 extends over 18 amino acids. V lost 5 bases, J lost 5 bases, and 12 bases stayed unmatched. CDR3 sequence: CASSPRLAGGPAEDTQYF. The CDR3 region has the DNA TGTGCCAGCAGCCCCCGACTAGCGGGAGGGCCTGCTGAAGATACGCAGTATTTT.

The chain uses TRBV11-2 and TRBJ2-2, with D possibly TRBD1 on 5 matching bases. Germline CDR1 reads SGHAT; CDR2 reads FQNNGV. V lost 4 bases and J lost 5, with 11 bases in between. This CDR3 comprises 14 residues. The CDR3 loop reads CASSSLKGTGELFF. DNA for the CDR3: TGTGCCAGCAGCTCTCTCAAGGGGACCGGGGAGCTGTTTTTT.

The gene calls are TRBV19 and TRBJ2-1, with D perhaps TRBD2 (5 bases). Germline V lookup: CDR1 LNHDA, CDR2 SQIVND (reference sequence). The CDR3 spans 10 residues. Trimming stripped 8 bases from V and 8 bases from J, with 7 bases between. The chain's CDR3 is CASEADEQFF. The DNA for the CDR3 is TGTGCCAGTGAAGCGGATGAGCAGTTCTTC.

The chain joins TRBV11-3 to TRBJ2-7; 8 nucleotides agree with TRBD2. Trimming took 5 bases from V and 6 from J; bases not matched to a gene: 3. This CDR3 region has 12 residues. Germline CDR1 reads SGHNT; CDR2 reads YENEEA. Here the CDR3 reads CASSLGGAEQYF. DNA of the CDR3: TGTGCCAGCAGCCTCGGGGGGGCCGAGCAGTACTTC.

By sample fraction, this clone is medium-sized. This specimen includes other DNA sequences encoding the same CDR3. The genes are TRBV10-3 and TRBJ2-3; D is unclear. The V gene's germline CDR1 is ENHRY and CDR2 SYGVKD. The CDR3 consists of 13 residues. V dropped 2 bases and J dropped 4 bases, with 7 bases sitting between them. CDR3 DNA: TGTGCCATCAGTGAGGTGTCCGCAGATACGCAGTATTTT. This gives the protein CAISEVSADTQYF.

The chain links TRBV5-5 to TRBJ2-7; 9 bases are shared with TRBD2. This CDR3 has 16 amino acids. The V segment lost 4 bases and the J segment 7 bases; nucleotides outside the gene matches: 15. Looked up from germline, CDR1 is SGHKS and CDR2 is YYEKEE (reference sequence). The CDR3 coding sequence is TGTGCCAGCAGCCCTCCTAAGAGGCCCCTAGCGGGAGAGCAGTACTTC. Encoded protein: CASSPPKRPLAGEQYF. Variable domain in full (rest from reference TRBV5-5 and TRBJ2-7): DAGVTQSPTHLIKTRGQQVTLRCSPISGHKSVSWYQQVLGQGPQFIFQYYEKEERGRGNFPDRFSARQFPNYSSELNVNALLLGDSALYLCASSPPKRPLAGEQYFGPGTRLTVT.

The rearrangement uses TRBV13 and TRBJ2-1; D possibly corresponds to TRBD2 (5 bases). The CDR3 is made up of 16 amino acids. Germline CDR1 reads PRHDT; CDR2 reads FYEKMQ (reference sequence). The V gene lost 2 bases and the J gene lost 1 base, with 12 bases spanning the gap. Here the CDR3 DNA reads TGTGCCAGCAGCTTAATAGGGAGAAGGTCCTACAATGAGCAGTTCTTC. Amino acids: CASSLIGRRSYNEQFF.

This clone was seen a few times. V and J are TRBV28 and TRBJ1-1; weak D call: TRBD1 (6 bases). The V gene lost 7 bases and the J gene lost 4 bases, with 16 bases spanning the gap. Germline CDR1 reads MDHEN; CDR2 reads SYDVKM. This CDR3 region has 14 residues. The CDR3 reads CASTRLTGITEAFF. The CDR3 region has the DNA TGTGCCAGCACTAGACTCACAGGGATCACTGAAGCTTTCTTT.